A single sample gave rise to the 4 T cell receptor beta chains below, sequenced in a study of T cells after yellow fever vaccination. One entry per CDR3 protein, called by TCRdb with MiXCR from the 5' RACE reads. The sample has nearly 300,000 distinct CDR3 sequences; around 9.3% are singletons. Sequenced material: CD4+ T cells sorted from PBMCs, taken 5 days after the yellow fever booster vaccination. These receptors originate from a man between 18 and 29 years old who received the YFV17D yellow fever vaccine.

This clonotype has only a few counts. The V and J genes are TRBV7-2 and TRBJ1-4; D not resolved. The V gene lost 3 bases and the J gene lost 11 bases, with 10 bases spanning the gap. Looked up from germline, CDR1 is SGHTA and CDR2 is FQGNSA. CDR3 length: 12 amino acids. CDR3 sequence (DNA): TGTGCCAGCAGCTTTAACAGTCAGAAACTGTTTTTT. This gives the protein CASSFNSQKLFF.

J is TRBJ2-3 and V is TRBV5-1, with D possibly TRBD1 on 5 matching bases. Germline V gene sequence: CDR1 SGHRS, CDR2 YFSETQ. The CDR3 totals 14 residues. V was trimmed by 0 bases and J by 5 bases, leaving 10 bases between them. In nucleotides, the CDR3 is TGCGCCAGCAGCTTGGACCCAGGGCAAGATACGCAGTATTTT. Protein product: CASSLDPGQDTQYF.

The rearrangement uses TRBV15 and TRBJ2-7, with 7 bases fitting TRBD2. The CDR3 is 14 amino acids. Germline-derived CDR1 and CDR2 are LNHNV and YYDKDF (reference sequence). The J segment lost 3 bases and the V segment lost 0 bases, leaving 2 bases of the junction unmatched. The CDR3, as DNA: TGTGCCACCAGCAGAGAGCCGGGGGGCTACGAGCAGTACGTC. Translating it yields CATSREPGGYEQYV.

Ten or more counts support this clonotype. V gene TRBV3-1 combines with J gene TRBJ1-5, with a possible D match to TRBD1 (5 bases). V shed 1 base and J shed 0 bases, with 10 bases lying between them. The germline V gene encodes CDR1 LGHDT and CDR2 YNNKEL (reference sequence). The CDR3 consists of 16 residues. In nucleotides, the CDR3 is TGTGCCAGCAGCCAAGGAGGGACGGGTAGCAATCAGCCCCAGCATTTT. This codes for CASSQGGTGSNQPQHF.